This is a list of T cell receptor beta chains from one sample in a study of early T cells in non-severe SARS-CoV-2 infection. TCRdb reprocessed the 5' RACE reads with MiXCR, giving one entry per CDR3 protein. The table has tens of thousands of distinct CDR3 sequences, roughly a sixth seen once. The specimen sequenced was whole blood. Source of these receptors: an adult who was a healthcare worker with PCR-confirmed SARS-CoV-2 infection or an uninfected control (not recorded which). CDR3s include the opening cysteine and the closing phenylalanine or tryptophan. D genes are given only for firm matches. The listing skips clone size in some rows; elsewhere it reads once, few, many or a size class.

clone_size: -
d_call: -
v_call: TRBV12-3/TRBV12-4
j_call: TRBJ1-3
cdr3_nt: TGTGCCAGCAGTTTCGGGAAACAGAGCTCTGGAAACACCATATATTTT
cdr3_aa: CASSFGKQSSGNTIYF

clone_size: few
d_call: -
v_call: TRBV29-1
j_call: TRBJ2-1
cdr3_nt: TGCAGCGTTGAAGCTATTGGCAATGAGCAGTTCTTC
cdr3_aa: CSVEAIGNEQFF

clone_size: -
d_call: -
v_call: TRBV6-1
j_call: TRBJ2-3
cdr3_nt: TGTGCCAGCAGTGAATGGGCCCAGGGCACAGATACGCAGTATTTT
cdr3_aa: CASSEWAQGTDTQYF

clone_size: many
d_call: -
v_call: TRBV2
j_call: TRBJ1-1
cdr3_nt: TGTGCCAGCAGCTTTAACACTGAAGCTTTCTTT
cdr3_aa: CASSFNTEAFF

clone_size: -
d_call: -
v_call: TRBV29-1
j_call: TRBJ1-1
cdr3_nt: TGCAGCGTTCGTCAGGGGAGTGGCACTGAAGCTTTCTTT
cdr3_aa: CSVRQGSGTEAFF

clone_size: -
d_call: -
v_call: TRBV11-1
j_call: TRBJ2-2
cdr3_nt: TGTGCCAGCAGCTCCCGACAGAAGATCGGGGAGCTGTTTTTT
cdr3_aa: CASSSRQKIGELFF

clone_size: -
d_call: -
v_call: TRBV3-1
j_call: TRBJ2-3
cdr3_nt: TGTGCCAGCAGCCCGGGACTGACTAGCACAGATACGCAGTATTTT
cdr3_aa: CASSPGLTSTDTQYF

clone_size: -
d_call: -
v_call: TRBV28
j_call: TRBJ1-2
cdr3_nt: TGTGCCAGCAGTCCCGCAACAGGGCACTATAGCTACACCTTC
cdr3_aa: CASSPATGHYSYTF

clone_size: many
d_call: -
v_call: TRBV28
j_call: TRBJ2-7
cdr3_nt: TGTGCCAGCAGTATGAAACCCTCCTACGAGCAGTACTTC
cdr3_aa: CASSMKPSYEQYF

clone_size: -
d_call: TRBD2
v_call: TRBV7-8
j_call: TRBJ2-3
cdr3_nt: TGTGCCAGCAGCTTAGCGAGGTTTTTGGGACTAGCGGGAGCAAGCACAGATACGCAGTATTTT
cdr3_aa: CASSLARFLGLAGASTDTQYF

clone_size: -
d_call: -
v_call: TRBV11-2
j_call: TRBJ2-3
cdr3_nt: TGTGCCAGCAGCTTTTCGGCTAGCCCAGATACGCAGTATTTT
cdr3_aa: CASSFSASPDTQYF

clone_size: -
d_call: -
v_call: TRBV20-1
j_call: TRBJ1-6
cdr3_nt: TGCAGTGCTGCCTCGGTAGGCGTGCCTAATTCACCCCTCCACTTT
cdr3_aa: CSAASVGVPNSPLHF

clone_size: few
d_call: -
v_call: TRBV7-8
j_call: TRBJ1-4
cdr3_nt: TGTGCCAGCAGCTTATCCTATCAGAATGAAAAACTGTTTTTT
cdr3_aa: CASSLSYQNEKLFF

clone_size: few
d_call: TRBD2
v_call: TRBV7-6
j_call: TRBJ2-3
cdr3_nt: TGTGCCAGCAGCCCCGGGGGGAAAGATACGCAGTATTTT
cdr3_aa: CASSPGGKDTQYF

clone_size: few
d_call: -
v_call: TRBV15
j_call: TRBJ1-1
cdr3_nt: TGTGCCACCAGCAGAGATAAGGCGGGCGGAGGTGAAGCTTTCTTT
cdr3_aa: CATSRDKAGGGEAFF

clone_size: few
d_call: TRBD2
v_call: TRBV20-1
j_call: TRBJ2-7
cdr3_nt: TGCAGTGCTAGTCGCGGGAGGGCCCGTAACGAGCAGTACTTC
cdr3_aa: CSASRGRARNEQYF

clone_size: -
d_call: TRBD1
v_call: TRBV13
j_call: TRBJ1-4
cdr3_nt: TGTGCCAGCAGCCCTAGGACAGGGGTCGAAAAACTGTTTTTT
cdr3_aa: CASSPRTGVEKLFF

clone_size: -
d_call: TRBD1
v_call: TRBV4-3
j_call: TRBJ2-3
cdr3_nt: TGCGCCAGCAGCCAAGTAACGACAGGGGGCGCAGATACGCAGTATTTT
cdr3_aa: CASSQVTTGGADTQYF

clone_size: few
d_call: TRBD2
v_call: TRBV11-2
j_call: TRBJ2-3
cdr3_nt: TGTGCCAGCAGCCCGCGTCCTAGCGGGAGGTGGGATACGCAGTATTTT
cdr3_aa: CASSPRPSGRWDTQYF

clone_size: many
d_call: -
v_call: TRBV27
j_call: TRBJ2-7
cdr3_nt: TGTGCCAGCACTCGAGTGGGATACAGATCGGGAGAGCAGTACTTC
cdr3_aa: CASTRVGYRSGEQYF

clone_size: few
d_call: TRBD1
v_call: TRBV5-1
j_call: TRBJ2-1
cdr3_nt: TGCGCCAGCAGCTTGGGACAGGGATCCTACAATGAGCAGTTCTTC
cdr3_aa: CASSLGQGSYNEQFF

clone_size: few
d_call: -
v_call: TRBV28
j_call: TRBJ2-5
cdr3_nt: TGTGCCAGCAGTTTCCCCTTCCGAAGCACGAATCAAGAGACCCAGTACTTC
cdr3_aa: CASSFPFRSTNQETQYF

clone_size: -
d_call: TRBD1
v_call: TRBV6-4
j_call: TRBJ2-3
cdr3_nt: TGTGCCAGCAGTGATGACAGGGGAGATACGCAGTATTTT
cdr3_aa: CASSDDRGDTQYF

clone_size: -
d_call: TRBD2
v_call: TRBV10-3
j_call: TRBJ2-2
cdr3_nt: TGTGCCATCAGTCAGCGGGAGGGCCAGTCTACCGGGGAGCTGTTTTTT
cdr3_aa: CAISQREGQSTGELFF

clone_size: few
d_call: TRBD1
v_call: TRBV20-1
j_call: TRBJ1-3
cdr3_nt: TGCAGTGCGCAGGGGGCTTGGGGAAACACCATATATTTT
cdr3_aa: CSAQGAWGNTIYF

clone_size: many
d_call: -
v_call: TRBV6-1
j_call: TRBJ2-2
cdr3_nt: TGTGCCAGCAGTGAAGAAGGGCGCGGGACCGGGGAGCTGTTTTTT
cdr3_aa: CASSEEGRGTGELFF

clone_size: -
d_call: -
v_call: TRBV7-9
j_call: TRBJ1-6
cdr3_nt: TGTGCCAGCAGCCCTGCGCAGGGCCTTAATTCACCCCTCCACTTT
cdr3_aa: CASSPAQGLNSPLHF

clone_size: many
d_call: TRBD1
v_call: TRBV6-2/TRBV6-3
j_call: TRBJ2-7
cdr3_nt: TGTGCCAGCAGTTACTTGGGACAGAGCTCCTACGAGCAGTACTTC
cdr3_aa: CASSYLGQSSYEQYF

clone_size: -
d_call: -
v_call: TRBV28
j_call: TRBJ2-3
cdr3_nt: TGTGCCAGCAGTACTCTTACGGTTGGGACAGATACGCAGTATTTT
cdr3_aa: CASSTLTVGTDTQYF

clone_size: -
d_call: TRBD2
v_call: TRBV20-1
j_call: TRBJ2-4
cdr3_nt: TGCAGTGCGCCGGGGGGAATGCTAGCCAAAAACATTCAGTACTTC
cdr3_aa: CSAPGGMLAKNIQYF

clone_size: many
d_call: -
v_call: TRBV29-1
j_call: TRBJ2-7
cdr3_nt: TGCAGCGTTGATGTAGGGGCGGGGGCCTCCTACGAGCAGTACTTC
cdr3_aa: CSVDVGAGASYEQYF

clone_size: -
d_call: -
v_call: TRBV7-2
j_call: TRBJ1-1
cdr3_nt: TGTGCCAGCAGCTTAGTAGGTTCAGGAGGGACTGAAGCTTTCTTT
cdr3_aa: CASSLVGSGGTEAFF

clone_size: -
d_call: -
v_call: TRBV6-4
j_call: TRBJ2-1
cdr3_nt: TGTGCCAGCAGTGACTCGGGGGGCTACAATGAGCAGTTCTTC
cdr3_aa: CASSDSGGYNEQFF

clone_size: many
d_call: -
v_call: TRBV29-1
j_call: TRBJ2-3
cdr3_nt: TGCAGCGTTGGAGCCAGGGGAGGGGGAGATACGCAGTATTTT
cdr3_aa: CSVGARGGGDTQYF

clone_size: -
d_call: TRBD2
v_call: TRBV6-2/TRBV6-3
j_call: TRBJ2-7
cdr3_nt: TGTGCCAGCAGTAGCACGGGACTAGCAGCCCCCGAGCAGTACTTC
cdr3_aa: CASSSTGLAAPEQYF

clone_size: few
d_call: TRBD2
v_call: TRBV3-1
j_call: TRBJ2-1
cdr3_nt: TGTGCCAGCAGCCAAGAAAAGGGACTAGCGGGGGGGCCCTACAATGAGCAGTTCTTC
cdr3_aa: CASSQEKGLAGGPYNEQFF

clone_size: -
d_call: TRBD1
v_call: TRBV12-3/TRBV12-4
j_call: TRBJ2-1
cdr3_nt: TGTGCCAGCAGTTTCCGGACAGGGTCCCCTGAGCAGTTCTTC
cdr3_aa: CASSFRTGSPEQFF

clone_size: -
d_call: -
v_call: TRBV6-1
j_call: TRBJ1-6
cdr3_nt: TGTGCCAGCTTGTCAGTACAGGGCGGGTGCCACTTT
cdr3_aa: CASLSVQGGCHF

clone_size: many
d_call: -
v_call: TRBV5-4
j_call: TRBJ2-1
cdr3_nt: TGTGCCAGCAGCTTCTACAATGAGCAGTTCTTC
cdr3_aa: CASSFYNEQFF